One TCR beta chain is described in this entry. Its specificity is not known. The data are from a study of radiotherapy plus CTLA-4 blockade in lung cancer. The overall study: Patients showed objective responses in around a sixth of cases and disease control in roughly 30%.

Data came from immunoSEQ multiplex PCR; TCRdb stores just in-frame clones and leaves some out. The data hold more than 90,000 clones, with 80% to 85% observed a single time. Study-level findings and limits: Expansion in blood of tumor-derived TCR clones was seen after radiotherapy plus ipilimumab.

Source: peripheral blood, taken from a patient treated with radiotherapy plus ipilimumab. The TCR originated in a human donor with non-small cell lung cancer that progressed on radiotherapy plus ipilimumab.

In DNA form, the CDR3 reads TGTGCCAGCAGTGAATACAGGATCGTAGATAAAGGAAACACCATATATTTT. It codes for CASSEYRIVDKGNTIYF. V usage is TRBV6-1 and J usage is TRBJ1-3; a weak D match, TRBD1 (5 bases). The CDR3 is made up of 17 amino acids. Germline values: CDR1 MNHNS, CDR2 SASEGT. V lost 2 bases and J lost 4, with 18 bases in between.